Shown below are 13 T cell receptor beta chains from a single sample sequenced in a study of blood T cell repertoires in COVID-19. Data came from immunoSEQ multiplex PCR; TCRdb stores just in-frame clones and leaves some out. The table shows some 200,000 clones, with around 84% occurring only once. The sequencing sample was made of peripheral blood. All receptors come from a man between 25 and 39 years old with active or convalescent COVID-19.

The rearrangement links TRBV27 to TRBJ2-1; no reliable D call. Germline V CDR1 and CDR2: MNHEY, SMNVEV (reference sequence). CDR3 length equals 14 residues. V was shortened by 1 base and J by 4 bases, with 8 bases between the two germline ends. The CDR3 reads CASSLYYKYNEQFF. The CDR3 coding sequence is TGTGCCAGCAGTTTATATTACAAGTACAATGAGCAGTTCTTC.

This chain joins TRBV25-1 and TRBJ2-3; unclear D gene. Germline V gene lookup returns CDR1 MGHDK and CDR2 SYGVNS. Trimming took 3 bases from V and 1 from J, leaving 8 bases between them. The CDR3 has 14 amino acids. DNA of the CDR3: TGTGCCAGCAGTGATCGAGAGGGCACAGATACGCAGTATTTT. It translates to CASSDREGTDTQYF.

The V and J genes are TRBV5-6 and TRBJ1-6; D might be TRBD1 (5 bases). There are 14 residues in the CDR3. Germline V lookup: CDR1 SGHDT, CDR2 YYEEEE. V was clipped by 10 bases and J by 7 bases, with 18 bases between them. The CDR3 coding sequence is TGTGCCTCCCAGTCGGGGGTCGGAAATTCACCCCTCCACTTT. It codes for CASQSGVGNSPLHF.

The chain combines TRBV12-5 with TRBJ2-5; weak D call: TRBD2 (5 bases). The CDR3 length is 13 residues. Trimming removed 1 base at V and 2 bases at J, with 5 bases between. Germline values: CDR1 LGHNT, CDR2 FRNRAP. CDR3 loop: CASGLGGQETQYF. In DNA, the CDR3 is TGTGCTAGTGGTTTGGGAGGGCAAGAGACCCAGTACTTC.

The J gene is TRBJ1-2, the V gene TRBV5-1, with D perhaps TRBD1 (6 bases). Germline V gene data show CDR1 as SGHRS and CDR2 as YFSETQ. Trimming took off 4 bases at V and 8 bases at J, with 15 bases between the two ends. The CDR3 covers 13 residues. The CDR3 DNA follows: TGCGCCAGCAGCCCGGAGGGGGGGCAAGGCTACACCTTC. It translates to CASSPEGGQGYTF.

In DNA, the CDR3 is TGTGCCAGTAGTATCTCTTCCCGGACAGTATTCTATGGCTACACCTTC. Translated: CASSISSRTVFYGYTF. The rearrangement joins TRBV19 to TRBJ1-2, with a weak D call TRBD1 (6 bases). CDR1 and CDR2 from the germline V gene are LNHDA and SQIVND (reference sequence). The CDR3 extends over 16 amino acids. The ends were cut back, 3 bases at V and 4 bases at J, with 18 bases in the middle.

The rearrangement uses TRBV6-5 and TRBJ2-6, with D possibly matching TRBD2 (6 bases). This CDR3 spans 16 amino acids. Looked up from germline, CDR1 is MNHEY and CDR2 is SVGAGI. Trimming left V 0 bases short and J 2 bases short, with 8 bases between. DNA of the CDR3: TGTGCCAGCAGTTACTCCGGGGGTACTGGGGCCAACGTCCTGACTTTC. This encodes CASSYSGGTGANVLTF.

The V call is TRBV7-3, the J call TRBJ2-3, with unresolved D. Between the trimmed V and J ends, which lost 5 bases and 3 bases, there was a span of 9 bases. The germline V gene encodes CDR1 SGHTA and CDR2 FQGTGA. CDR3 length: 13 residues. The chain's CDR3 is CASSAQMTDTQYF. CDR3 DNA sequence: TGTGCCAGCAGCGCCCAGATGACAGATACGCAGTATTTT.

The gene calls are TRBV7-8 and TRBJ1-4; 7 positions match TRBD1. CDR1 is SGHVS, CDR2 FQNEAQ, per germline. The trim removed 5 bases at V and 7 bases at J, leaving 4 bases unmatched. The CDR3 sequence is 13 residues long. The CDR3 DNA is TGTGCCAGCAGCAGGGGGACAGCTGAAAAACTGTTTTTT. This sequence encodes CASSRGTAEKLFF. The whole variable domain, filled in from reference TRBV7-8 and TRBJ1-4, reads GAGVSQSPRYKVAKRGQDVALRCDPISGHVSLFWYQQALGQGPEFLTYFQNEAQLDKSGLPSDRFFAERPEGSVSTLKIQRTQQEDSAVYLCASSRGTAEKLFFGSGTQLSVL.

The V and J genes are TRBV27 and TRBJ1-1; TRBD1 agrees at 7 bases. The V segment lost 7 bases and the J segment 2 bases; nucleotides outside the gene matches: 13. Germline CDR1 and CDR2: MNHEY and SMNVEV (reference sequence). The CDR3 has 16 residues. DNA of the CDR3: TGTGCCAGCACTTCTTTAACCCGGGACAGAAACACTGAAGCTTTCTTT. Amino acids: CASTSLTRDRNTEAFF.

The chain employs TRBV5-1 and TRBJ2-7, with TRBD1 identical over 8 bases. The germline V gene has CDR1 SGHRS and CDR2 YFSETQ. The junction had 8 bases not matched to a gene; V was cut back by 2 bases and J by 4 bases. The length of the CDR3 is 15 residues. CDR3: CASSFGQGARYEQYV. DNA of the CDR3: TGCGCCAGCAGCTTTGGGCAGGGGGCGCGGTACGAGCAGTACGTC.

CDR3 in amino acids: CASSEEAGNEQFF. CDR3 nucleotide sequence: TGTGCCAGCAGTGAAGAGGCAGGCAATGAGCAGTTCTTC. The chain links TRBV2 to TRBJ2-1; D remains unclear. Trimming removed 1 base from V and 6 bases from J, with 7 bases in between. CDR3 length: 13 residues. Germline-derived CDR1 and CDR2 are SNHLY and FYNNEI.

CDR3 nucleotide sequence: TGTGCCAGCAGTACCGTGACAGTCAATCAGCCCCAGCATTTT. This sequence encodes CASSTVTVNQPQHF. This rearrangement joins TRBV6-6 to TRBJ1-5; tentative D call: TRBD1 (5 bases). V shed 5 bases and J shed 3 bases, with 11 bases lying between them. The CDR3 sequence is 14 residues long. Germline-derived CDR1 and CDR2 are MNHNY and SVGAGI (reference sequence).